A single sample gave rise to the 29 T cell receptor beta chains below, sequenced in a study of vaccination and CD4 T cells after COVID-19 (dated by TCRdb to 2022 to 2024). The antigens for these receptors are not known. This specimen's time point label, interpreted: late sampling 161 to 241 days after vaccination in three convalescent patients. Per the publication, the treatment or condition label means: roughly ten-day PBMC culture with coronavirus spike peptide pools or control peptides (ViraFEST assay). Receptor libraries were prepared by PCR. Sequencing was carried out with an Illumina iSeq 100. DNA from cultured CD4+ T cells was subjected to TCR sequencing with the Oncomine TCR Beta short-read assay at the Johns Hopkins FTIC core. TCRdb cleaned the public reads at Q25 with fastp, built clones with MiXCR and kept in-frame beta chains. Identical CDR3 protein sequences are pooled into one entry, listed with their most common genes and DNA. Across this sample there are about 24,000 distinct CDR3 sequences, with around 42% seen only once. The ten biggest clones cover around 4% of the sample.

This specimen was CD4+ T cells from blood, cultured in vitro, taken about 7 months after SARS-CoV-2 vaccination. The receptors here all came from a human donor who had recovered from COVID-19.

The gene calls are TRBV5-4 and TRBJ1-2; D is perhaps TRBD1 (6 bases). Germline V gene sequence: CDR1 SGHNT, CDR2 YYREEE (reference sequence). This CDR3 contains 14 residues. V lost 3 bases, J lost 2 bases, and 11 bases lay in between. This CDR3 reads CASSSQGPNYGYTF. CDR3 nucleotides: TGTGCCAGCAGCTCACAGGGACCCAACTATGGCTACACCTTC.

The chain combines TRBV4-2 with TRBJ2-1, with D unresolved. V lost 3 bases and J 0 bases, leaving 9 bases between the germline ends. Germline V gene sequence: CDR1 LGHNA, CDR2 YNFKEQ. The CDR3 length is 15 residues. The CDR3 nucleotides are TGTGCCAGCAGCCAGATTAGGAGCTCCTACAATGAGCAGTTCTTC. It yields the protein CASSQIRSSYNEQFF.

The V call is TRBV18, the J call TRBJ2-1, with no clear D. Trimming cost V 3 bases and J 8 bases, with 8 bases left between them. This CDR3 is built from 12 residues. Looked up from germline, CDR1 is KGHSH and CDR2 is LQKENI. CDR3 region: CASSPAGDEQFF. The CDR3 DNA reads TGTGCCAGCTCACCGGCTGGAGATGAGCAGTTCTTC.

This chain connects TRBV20-1 to TRBJ1-6; a weak D match, TRBD1 (5 bases). The V end was cut by 5 bases, the J end by 6 bases, with 11 bases between. This CDR3 region has 13 residues. Germline-derived CDR1 and CDR2 are DFQATT and SNEGSKA (reference sequence). CDR3 sequence reads: CSAGGYLNSPLHF. In DNA form, the CDR3 reads TGCAGTGCTGGGGGGTACCTTAATTCACCCCTCCACTTT.

This clonotype was found a few times. The V gene is TRBV7-8, the J gene TRBJ2-1, with 12 bases matching TRBD2. This CDR3 region has 15 residues. Looked up from germline, CDR1 is SGHVS and CDR2 is FQNEAQ. V lost 5 bases to trimming and J lost 9 bases; unmatched junction nucleotides: 8. The CDR3 DNA follows: TGTGCCAGCAGCCCTAGCGGGAGGGCCCGCGGTGAGCAGTTCTTC. This sequence encodes CASSPSGRARGEQFF.

The rearrangement uses TRBV7-2 and TRBJ2-6; possible D gene TRBD1, 6 bases. The CDR3 covers 18 residues. Trimming took 4 bases from V and 0 from J, leaving 16 bases between them. CDR1 and CDR2 (germline): SGHTA, FQGNSA. The CDR3 region is CASSYSGVSPSGANVLTF. The CDR3 nucleotides are TGTGCCAGCAGCTACTCAGGGGTCTCCCCCTCTGGGGCCAACGTCCTGACTTTC.

The chain employs TRBV20-1 and TRBJ1-5, with D maybe TRBD1 (5 bases). This CDR3 has 15 amino acids. With 1 base removed from V and 4 bases from J, the gap between germline ends came to 14 bases. Germline CDR1 is DFQATT and CDR2 is SNEGSKA (reference sequence). As DNA, the CDR3 is TGCAGTGCTAGAGGTCCCGGGGCCCGTAATCAGCCCCAGCATTTT. This sequence encodes CSARGPGARNQPQHF.

The rearrangement joins TRBV20-1 to TRBJ2-5; D not certain. V was shortened by 3 bases and J by 5 bases, with 13 bases between the two germline ends. The CDR3 has 13 residues. CDR1 is DFQATT, CDR2 SNEGSKA, per germline (reference sequence). The CDR3, as DNA: TGCAGTGCTAGGGGGATTTATTACGAGACCCAGTACTTC. Protein: CSARGIYYETQYF.

The rearrangement joins TRBV5-4 to TRBJ2-7; weak D call: TRBD1 (6 bases). This CDR3 is 16 amino acids long. Germline V gene sequence: CDR1 SGHNT, CDR2 YYREEE (reference sequence). V lost 4 bases, J lost 3 bases, and 20 bases lay in between. The CDR3 DNA is TGTGCCAGCAGCGGGCCCAGGGGTTCAGATCTCTACGAGCAGTACTTC. The encoded protein is CASSGPRGSDLYEQYF.

The CDR3 sequence: CSALTPGGLYEQFF. Written as DNA, the CDR3 is TGCAGTGCTCTCACACCGGGCGGGTTATATGAGCAGTTCTTC. The rearrangement uses TRBV20-1 and TRBJ2-1, with a possible D match to TRBD2 (5 bases). Germline values: CDR1 DFQATT, CDR2 SNEGSKA (reference sequence). The CDR3 spans 14 residues. V was shortened by 5 bases and J by 8 bases, with 19 bases between the two germline ends.

This clonotype came up a few times. The rearrangement links TRBV7-9 to TRBJ1-1, with a weak D call TRBD1 (5 bases). The CDR3 contains 14 residues. V lost 5 bases to trimming and J lost 4 bases, with 14 bases between them. Germline V lookup: CDR1 SEHNR, CDR2 FQNEAQ (reference sequence). The CDR3 DNA reads TGTGCCAGCAGCCAGACAGCTTGGGGCACTGAAGCTTTCTTT. Protein product: CASSQTAWGTEAFF. The entire variable domain, with the rest obtained from reference TRBV7-9 and TRBJ1-1, is as follows: DTGVSQNPRHKITKRGQNVTFRCDPISEHNRLYWYRQTLGQGPEFLTYFQNEAQLEKSRLLSDRFSAERPKGSFSTLEIQRTEQGDSAMYLCASSQTAWGTEAFFGQGTRLTVV.

This clonotype was detected a few times. This sequence joins TRBV7-2 and TRBJ2-3, with TRBD1 identical over 9 bases. V was pared by 7 bases and J by 3 bases, with 5 bases of the junction left unmatched. The CDR3 runs 14 residues. Germline V gene lookup returns CDR1 SGHTA and CDR2 FQGNSA. The chain's CDR3 is CASTPGQGTDTQYF. The CDR3 region has the DNA TGTGCCAGCACCCCGGGACAGGGAACAGATACGCAGTATTTT.

The V gene is TRBV21-1, the J gene TRBJ1-2. TRBV21-1 is classified as a pseudogene. The length of the CDR3 is 15 residues. The DNA of the CDR3 is TGTGCCAGCAGCAGACCATTGAGAGCTAACTATGGCTACACCTTC. Its translation: CASSRPLRANYGYTF.

The genes are TRBV28 and TRBJ2-7; 15 bases map to TRBD2. The CDR3 loop spans 17 amino acids. The V and J ends lost 7 bases and 3 bases, in that order; junction bases with no gene match: 10. Germline values: CDR1 MDHEN, CDR2 SYDVKM. The CDR3 region has the DNA TGTGCCAGCACCGGACTAGCGGGAGGGAGTCGCCTCTACGAGCAGTACTTC. This sequence encodes CASTGLAGGSRLYEQYF.

The chain employs TRBV7-9 and TRBJ1-5, with 7 bases matching TRBD1. Germline CDR1 reads SEHNR; CDR2 reads FQNEAQ (reference sequence). The CDR3 has 17 amino acids. Trimming at V came to 5 bases and at J to 0 bases, leaving 10 bases not matched to a gene. CDR3 in amino acids: CASSPAGTVYSNQPQHF. The CDR3 coding sequence is TGTGCCAGCAGCCCGGCCGGGACAGTTTATAGCAATCAGCCCCAGCATTTT.

J is TRBJ2-1 and V is TRBV10-3; TRBD2 is a possible D gene (5 bases). The germline V and J ends were trimmed by 4 bases and 9 bases, with 10 bases remaining between them. The germline V gene encodes CDR1 ENHRY and CDR2 SYGVKD. The CDR3 is 12 residues long. This CDR3 reads CAISVQEVEQFF. The CDR3 coding sequence is TGTGCCATCAGTGTCCAGGAGGTTGAGCAGTTCTTC.

The chain is built from TRBV15 and TRBJ1-2; no reliable D call. Trimming cost V 0 bases and J 5 bases, with 4 bases left between them. This CDR3 region has 12 residues. Germline CDR1 LNHNV, CDR2 YYDKDF (reference sequence). The CDR3 nucleotides are TGTGCCACCAGCAGAGATCAGTATGGCTACACCTTC. It specifies CATSRDQYGYTF.

The V gene is TRBV6-1, the J gene TRBJ1-2, with a possible D match to TRBD1 (5 bases). The ends were cut back, 6 bases at V and 0 bases at J, with 17 bases in the middle. This CDR3 is 16 amino acids long. Germline CDR1 MNHNS, CDR2 SASEGT. Written as DNA, the CDR3 is TGTGCCAGCAGGGCCGACAGAGCCGCGGCTAACTATGGCTACACCTTC. Translating it yields CASRADRAAANYGYTF.

The rearrangement links TRBV6-1 to TRBJ2-7, with TRBD2 matching 8 bases. Germline CDR1 MNHNS, CDR2 SASEGT. The ends lost 6 bases at V and 5 bases at J; junction bases unmatched: 9. The CDR3 totals 14 residues. The CDR3 here is CASRQGTSRDEQYF. The CDR3 region has the DNA TGTGCCAGCAGGCAAGGGACTAGTCGGGACGAGCAGTACTTC.

V gene TRBV7-8 combines with J gene TRBJ2-3; D gene uncertain. This CDR3 is 11 amino acids long. Germline loops: CDR1 SGHVS, CDR2 FQNEAQ. The germline V and J ends were trimmed by 6 bases and 4 bases, with 5 bases remaining between them. The CDR3 reads CASRFSDTQYF. In nucleotides, the CDR3 is TGTGCCAGCAGATTCTCAGATACGCAGTATTTT.

The chain couples TRBV15 to TRBJ2-7; D is unclear. The V end lost 0 bases, the J end lost 8 bases, and 8 bases lay between the germline ends. The germline CDR1 and CDR2 sequences are LNHNV and YYDKDF (reference sequence). The CDR3 sequence is 12 residues long. CDR3 loop: CATSRDWTQQYF. In nucleotides, the CDR3 is TGTGCCACCAGCAGAGATTGGACCCAGCAGTACTTC.

This clonotype was detected a few times. This chain joins TRBV15 and TRBJ2-7; TRBD2 matches 11 bases. The CDR3 covers 16 residues. From germline, CDR1 is LNHNV and CDR2 YYDKDF (reference sequence). V was pared by 5 bases and J by 2 bases, with 8 bases of the junction left unmatched. DNA of the CDR3: TGTGCCACCAGCGGCGAGGGGACTAGCGGAGCCTACGAGCAGTACTTC. This gives the protein CATSGEGTSGAYEQYF.

The V gene is TRBV6-4, the J gene TRBJ2-7; 7 bases map to TRBD1. V shed 5 bases, J shed 0 bases, and the junction held 22 bases outside the gene matches. CDR1 MRHNA and CDR2 SNTAGT come from the germline V gene. This CDR3 is built from 20 residues. The CDR3 protein is CASSSASGTDNFLASYEQYF. CDR3 nucleotide sequence: TGTGCCAGCAGTTCCGCATCCGGGACAGATAACTTTCTTGCCTCCTACGAGCAGTACTTC.

This chain joins TRBV19 and TRBJ1-2; D might be TRBD1 (5 bases). Trimming left V 6 bases short and J 3 bases short, with 20 bases between. Germline V gene data show CDR1 as LNHDA and CDR2 as SQIVND (reference sequence). This CDR3 is 16 amino acids long. The CDR3 DNA is TGTGCCAGTAGCGACCCCCGACGGGGCCTTGACTATGGCTACACCTTC. It encodes CASSDPRRGLDYGYTF.

V gene TRBV15 combines with J gene TRBJ2-5; D unclear. Trimming removed 2 bases at V and 2 bases at J, with 15 bases between. Germline CDR1 is LNHNV and CDR2 is YYDKDF (reference sequence). This CDR3 has 16 residues. DNA of the CDR3: TGTGCCACCAGCAGAACCTTCGGACGTATTCAAGAGACCCAGTACTTC. As protein: CATSRTFGRIQETQYF.

This clonotype occurred a few times. The chain combines TRBV18 with TRBJ2-5, with D possibly being TRBD1 or TRBD2 (5 bases each). V gave up 3 bases and J gave up 5 bases, with 19 bases separating them. CDR1 and CDR2 (germline): KGHSH, LQKENI. This CDR3 is 16 amino acids long. Here the CDR3 DNA reads TGTGCCAGCTCACCTCTAGGGACGCCAGCTATGGAGACCCAGTACTTC. Its protein is CASSPLGTPAMETQYF.

The chain is built from TRBV6-1 and TRBJ1-1, with TRBD1 identical over 10 bases. The CDR3 covers 16 residues. Germline lookup yields CDR1 MNHNS and CDR2 SASEGT. V shed 6 bases, J shed 1 base, and the junction held 8 bases outside the gene matches. The CDR3 is CASRHDRGPPNTEAFF. The CDR3 coding sequence is TGTGCCAGCAGACACGACAGGGGGCCCCCGAACACTGAAGCTTTCTTT.

Here the CDR3 reads CASSSPGPNYGYTF. CDR3 sequence (DNA): TGTGCCAGCAGCAGTCCCGGGCCTAACTATGGCTACACCTTC. This chain links TRBV21-1 with TRBJ1-2; the table's D call TRBD1 went unverified against the DNA. TRBV21-1 is listed as a pseudogene. CDR3 length equals 14 residues.

This rearrangement joins TRBV19 to TRBJ1-5; tentative D call: TRBD1 (5 bases). V shed 7 bases and J shed 3 bases, with 19 bases lying between them. There are 16 residues in the CDR3. The V gene's germline CDR1 is LNHDA and CDR2 SQIVND (reference sequence). The CDR3 here is CASTQNPTVYNQPQHF. The CDR3 bases are TGTGCCAGTACCCAAAACCCGACAGTCTACAATCAGCCCCAGCATTTT.